The rows below give T cell receptor beta chains drawn from one sample of a study of T cell changes during pregnancy in multiple sclerosis. Assay used: immunoSEQ multiplex PCR; TCRdb lists only in-frame clones, some missing. The repertoire holds 66,000 or so clones, with roughly 90% as singletons. Sequenced material: CD8+ T cells from peripheral blood mononuclear cells, taken before pregnancy. These receptors were obtained from a female donor with multiple sclerosis, enrolled in a pregnancy study. CDR3s include the opening cysteine and the closing phenylalanine or tryptophan. The D gene is left open where the match is weak. Clone sizes are given selectively: once, few, many, or a class where the clone is expanded.

abundance: .; d_gene: TRBD1; v_gene: TRBV6-4; j_gene: TRBJ1-1; CDR3aa: CASSDSDREMGTEAFF; CDR3nt: TGTGCCAGCAGTGACTCGGACAGGGAGATGGGCACTGAAGCTTTCTTT
abundance: .; d_gene: .; v_gene: TRBV30; j_gene: TRBJ2-5; CDR3aa: CAWRLTYQETQYF; CDR3nt: TGTGCCTGGAGGTTGACATACCAAGAGACCCAGTACTTC
abundance: .; d_gene: .; v_gene: TRBV6-1; j_gene: TRBJ1-1; CDR3aa: CASSVTGQGTEAFF; CDR3nt: TGTGCCAGCAGTGTGACAGGTCAGGGCACTGAAGCTTTCTTT
abundance: .; d_gene: .; v_gene: TRBV15; j_gene: TRBJ2-2; CDR3aa: CATSRVAAGTGELFF; CDR3nt: TGTGCCACCAGCAGAGTAGCGGCAGGCACCGGGGAGCTGTTTTTT
abundance: .; d_gene: .; v_gene: TRBV13; j_gene: TRBJ1-2; CDR3aa: CASSAGRTAYGYTF; CDR3nt: TGTGCCAGCAGCGCGGGGAGGACGGCATATGGCTACACCTTC
abundance: .; d_gene: .; v_gene: TRBV9; j_gene: TRBJ2-1; CDR3aa: CASSVSHREIRNEQFF; CDR3nt: TGTGCCAGCAGCGTCTCACACAGGGAAATTCGCAATGAGCAGTTCTTC
abundance: .; d_gene: .; v_gene: TRBV11-2; j_gene: TRBJ1-2; CDR3aa: CASSSGYGYTF; CDR3nt: TGTGCCAGCAGCTCGGGATATGGCTACACCTTC
abundance: .; d_gene: .; v_gene: TRBV6-5; j_gene: TRBJ1-5; CDR3aa: CASSSLYSNQPQHF; CDR3nt: TGTGCCAGCAGTTCCCTATATAGCAATCAGCCCCAGCATTTT
abundance: .; d_gene: .; v_gene: TRBV6-5; j_gene: TRBJ1-2; CDR3aa: CASSPSGGRYGYTF; CDR3nt: TGTGCCAGCAGCCCCTCGGGGGGTCGCTATGGCTACACCTTC
abundance: .; d_gene: TRBD1; v_gene: TRBV18; j_gene: TRBJ1-1; CDR3aa: CASSPGTVNTEAFF; CDR3nt: TGTGCCAGCTCACCGGGGACAGTGAACACTGAAGCTTTCTTT
abundance: .; d_gene: .; v_gene: TRBV10-3; j_gene: TRBJ2-7; CDR3aa: CAISGGPHKPAEGPVDEQYF; CDR3nt: TGTGCCATCAGTGGGGGCCCACATAAACCCGCGGAAGGACCCGTGGACGAGCAGTACTTC
abundance: .; d_gene: TRBD1; v_gene: TRBV9; j_gene: TRBJ1-1; CDR3aa: CASSVEQGASEAFF; CDR3nt: TGTGCCAGCAGCGTAGAACAGGGGGCGTCTGAAGCTTTCTTT
abundance: .; d_gene: TRBD1; v_gene: TRBV5-1; j_gene: TRBJ2-7; CDR3aa: CASSPTGGEQYF; CDR3nt: TGCGCCAGCAGCCCAACAGGGGGAGAGCAGTACTTC
abundance: .; d_gene: .; v_gene: TRBV27; j_gene: TRBJ1-5; CDR3aa: CASREGQSNQPQHF; CDR3nt: TGTGCCAGCAGAGAAGGACAGAGCAATCAGCCCCAGCATTTT
abundance: .; d_gene: .; v_gene: TRBV28; j_gene: TRBJ1-5; CDR3aa: CASSLRPASQPQHF; CDR3nt: TGTGCCAGCAGTTTGAGGCCGGCGAGTCAGCCCCAGCATTTT
abundance: .; d_gene: TRBD2; v_gene: TRBV27; j_gene: TRBJ2-3; CDR3aa: CASSLTPGLATDTQYF; CDR3nt: TGTGCCAGCAGTTTAACTCCGGGACTAGCCACAGATACGCAGTATTTT
abundance: .; d_gene: .; v_gene: TRBV19; j_gene: TRBJ2-1; CDR3aa: CASSPDSYNEQFF; CDR3nt: TGTGCCAGTAGTCCGGACAGCTACAATGAGCAGTTCTTC
abundance: .; d_gene: .; v_gene: TRBV19; j_gene: TRBJ2-3; CDR3aa: CASSPLRGYTDTQYF; CDR3nt: TGTGCCAGTAGTCCCCTCCGGGGGTACACAGATACGCAGTATTTT
abundance: .; d_gene: TRBD2; v_gene: TRBV5-6; j_gene: TRBJ2-3; CDR3aa: CASSLESGGAPTDTQYF; CDR3nt: TGTGCCAGCAGCTTGGAAAGCGGGGGGGCCCCCACAGATACGCAGTATTTT
abundance: .; d_gene: .; v_gene: TRBV2; j_gene: TRBJ2-1; CDR3aa: CAKKGSQAPYNEQFF; CDR3nt: TGTGCTAAAAAAGGCAGCCAGGCCCCTTACAATGAGCAGTTCTTC
abundance: .; d_gene: TRBD2; v_gene: TRBV5-6; j_gene: TRBJ2-1; CDR3aa: CASSALAGEQFF; CDR3nt: TGTGCCAGCAGCGCACTAGCGGGGGAGCAGTTCTTC
abundance: .; d_gene: TRBD1; v_gene: TRBV6-6; j_gene: TRBJ2-3; CDR3aa: CASCGQVTDTQYF; CDR3nt: TGTGCCAGCTGTGGACAGGTCACAGATACGCAGTATTTT
abundance: once; d_gene: TRBD1; v_gene: TRBV6-1; j_gene: TRBJ2-7; CDR3aa: CASRDRVSYEQYF; CDR3nt: TGTGCCAGCAGAGACAGGGTTTCCTACGAGCAGTACTTC
abundance: .; d_gene: .; v_gene: TRBV11-3; j_gene: TRBJ2-3; CDR3aa: CASSFGGGNTDTQYF; CDR3nt: TGTGCCAGCAGCTTTGGTGGGGGGAATACAGATACGCAGTATTTT
abundance: .; d_gene: .; v_gene: TRBV4-1; j_gene: TRBJ1-5; CDR3aa: CASSQEGGQPQHF; CDR3nt: TGCGCCAGCAGCCAAGAGGGGGGACAGCCCCAGCATTTT
abundance: .; d_gene: .; v_gene: TRBV7-8; j_gene: TRBJ1-4; CDR3aa: CASRSTWPGEKLFF; CDR3nt: TGTGCCAGCAGATCTACCTGGCCGGGAGAAAAACTGTTTTTT
abundance: .; d_gene: TRBD2; v_gene: TRBV7-7; j_gene: TRBJ2-5; CDR3aa: CASSGSGEETQYF; CDR3nt: TGTGCTAGCAGCGGTAGCGGGGAGGAGACCCAGTACTTC
abundance: .; d_gene: TRBD1; v_gene: TRBV2; j_gene: TRBJ1-6; CDR3aa: CASSDVPTGWGSPLHF; CDR3nt: TGTGCCAGCAGTGATGTCCCGACAGGGTGGGGTTCACCCCTCCACTTT
abundance: .; d_gene: .; v_gene: TRBV6-1; j_gene: TRBJ2-3; CDR3aa: CASSEEDWSTDTQYF; CDR3nt: TGTGCCAGCAGTGAAGAGGACTGGTCTACAGATACGCAGTATTTT
abundance: few; d_gene: TRBD1; v_gene: TRBV16; j_gene: TRBJ1-1; CDR3aa: CASSLGTGHTEAFF; CDR3nt: TGTGCCAGCAGCCTAGGGACAGGGCATACTGAAGCTTTCTTT
abundance: .; d_gene: TRBD1; v_gene: TRBV10-3; j_gene: TRBJ2-3; CDR3aa: CAISESLQGAFTDTQYF; CDR3nt: TGTGCCATCAGTGAGTCTTTACAGGGGGCGTTCACAGATACGCAGTATTTT
abundance: .; d_gene: TRBD2; v_gene: TRBV5-8; j_gene: TRBJ2-7; CDR3aa: CASSLARNSGGVYEQYF; CDR3nt: TGTGCCAGCAGCTTGGCCCGGAATAGCGGGGGGGTTTACGAGCAGTACTTC
abundance: .; d_gene: .; v_gene: TRBV11-2; j_gene: TRBJ1-4; CDR3aa: CASSKGASTNEKLFF; CDR3nt: TGTGCCAGCAGCAAAGGGGCCTCAACTAATGAAAAACTGTTTTTT
abundance: .; d_gene: .; v_gene: TRBV27; j_gene: TRBJ1-1; CDR3aa: CASSLSRVQNTEAFF; CDR3nt: TGTGCCAGCAGTTTGTCGAGGGTACAGAACACTGAAGCTTTCTTT
abundance: .; d_gene: TRBD1; v_gene: TRBV9; j_gene: TRBJ1-4; CDR3aa: CASSPGGLREKLFF; CDR3nt: TGTGCCAGCAGCCCAGGGGGCTTACGTGAAAAACTGTTTTTT
abundance: .; d_gene: TRBD2; v_gene: TRBV15; j_gene: TRBJ2-3; CDR3aa: CATSRGVAGDDTQYF; CDR3nt: TGTGCCACCAGCAGAGGGGTAGCGGGGGACGATACGCAGTATTTT
abundance: .; d_gene: TRBD1; v_gene: TRBV6-4; j_gene: TRBJ1-1; CDR3aa: CASSAPKPGGRTINEAFF; CDR3nt: TGTGCCAGCAGTGCCCCGAAGCCAGGGGGCCGGACAATTAATGAAGCTTTCTTT
abundance: .; d_gene: TRBD1; v_gene: TRBV13; j_gene: TRBJ2-2; CDR3aa: CASSPRTGIGGELFF; CDR3nt: TGTGCCAGCAGCCCACGGACAGGGATTGGCGGGGAGCTGTTTTTT
abundance: .; d_gene: .; v_gene: TRBV20-1; j_gene: TRBJ1-2; CDR3aa: CSARGMEGYTF; CDR3nt: TGCAGTGCTAGAGGCATGGAGGGCTACACCTTC
abundance: .; d_gene: .; v_gene: TRBV7-9; j_gene: TRBJ1-2; CDR3aa: CASSLGGGWGYGYTF; CDR3nt: TGTGCCAGCAGCTTAGGGGGGGGCTGGGGCTATGGCTACACCTTC
abundance: .; d_gene: .; v_gene: TRBV4-1; j_gene: TRBJ2-7; CDR3aa: CASSQEGGGLYEQYF; CDR3nt: TGCGCCAGCAGCCAAGAAGGGGGGGGGCTCTACGAGCAGTACTTC
abundance: .; d_gene: TRBD1; v_gene: TRBV5-6; j_gene: TRBJ2-7; CDR3aa: CASRGQGASYEQYF; CDR3nt: TGTGCCAGCAGAGGACAGGGGGCCTCCTACGAGCAGTACTTC
abundance: .; d_gene: .; v_gene: TRBV4-1; j_gene: TRBJ2-7; CDR3aa: CASSQGRGSYEQYF; CDR3nt: TGCGCCAGCAGCCAAGGTAGAGGGTCCTACGAGCAGTACTTC